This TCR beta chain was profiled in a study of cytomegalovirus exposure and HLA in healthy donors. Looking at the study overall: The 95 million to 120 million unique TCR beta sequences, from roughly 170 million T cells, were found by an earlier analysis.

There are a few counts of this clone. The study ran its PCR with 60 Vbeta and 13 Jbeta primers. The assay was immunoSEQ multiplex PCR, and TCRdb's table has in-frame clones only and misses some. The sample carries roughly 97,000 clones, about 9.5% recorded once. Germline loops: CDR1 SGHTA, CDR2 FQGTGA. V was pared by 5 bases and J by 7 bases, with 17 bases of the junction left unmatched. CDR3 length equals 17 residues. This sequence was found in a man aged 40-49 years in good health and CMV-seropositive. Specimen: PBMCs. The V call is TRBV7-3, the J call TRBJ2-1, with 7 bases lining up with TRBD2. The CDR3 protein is CASSPLRLAGASNEQFF. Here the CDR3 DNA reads TGTGCCAGCAGCCCACTACGGCTGGCGGGAGCATCAAATGAGCAGTTCTTC.